These 12 T cell receptor beta chains came from one sample sequenced in a study of identical twins. TCRdb independently ran MiXCR on the 5' RACE reads; one entry per CDR3 protein. The table includes approximately 220,000 distinct CDR3 sequences, more than 6.5% detected once. The same sample was also used in a study of yellow fever vaccine responses in identical twins.

The source material was memory (CD45RO+) T cells sorted from blood. The receptors originated from a woman in her late teens or twenties in good health.

This clonotype was counted a few times. V is TRBV5-1 and J is TRBJ2-5; TRBD1 matches 7 bases. The CDR3 covers 16 residues. Losses at the gene ends were 2 bases for V and 0 bases for J; bases not matched to a gene: 7. Germline lookup yields CDR1 SGHRS and CDR2 YFSETQ. Here the CDR3 DNA reads TGCGCCAGCAGCTTTGGGACAGCCGCGTACCAAGAGACCCAGTACTTC. Residues: CASSFGTAAYQETQYF.

The table lists this clonotype with a few counts. The gene calls are TRBV20-1 and TRBJ2-7, with TRBD2 as a possible D gene (5 bases). Trimming took 3 bases from V and 1 from J, leaving 10 bases between them. The length of the CDR3 is 13 residues. CDR1 is DFQATT, CDR2 SNEGSKA, per germline (reference sequence). The CDR3 is CSARTGKSYEQYF. CDR3 bases: TGCAGTGCTAGGACGGGGAAGTCCTACGAGCAGTACTTC.

The chain is built from TRBV7-9 and TRBJ2-5, with D maybe TRBD2 (6 bases). The germline V and J ends were trimmed by 0 bases and 9 bases, with 17 bases remaining between them. The CDR3 loop spans 15 amino acids. Germline V gives CDR1 SEHNR, CDR2 FQNEAQ (reference sequence). CDR3: CASSLAEAGFGPQYF. The CDR3 DNA reads as TGTGCCAGCAGCTTAGCGGAGGCGGGGTTCGGTCCCCAGTACTTC.

This clonotype was counted only a few times. This chain joins TRBV20-1 and TRBJ1-4; D is unresolved. This CDR3 contains 11 residues. Germline CDR1 reads DFQATT; CDR2 reads SNEGSKA (reference sequence). V lost 3 bases to trimming and J lost 5 bases, with 4 bases between them. Here the CDR3 reads CSASRNEKLFF. The CDR3 DNA follows: TGCAGTGCTAGCAGAAATGAAAAACTGTTTTTT.

The chain combines TRBV3-1 with TRBJ2-7; TRBD2 matches 10 bases. J was trimmed by 3 bases and V by 0 bases; bases with no gene match: 5. The CDR3 totals 16 residues. Germline V gives CDR1 LGHDT, CDR2 YNNKEL (reference sequence). The CDR3 loop reads CASSQDVVAGGYEQYF. The CDR3 DNA reads as TGTGCCAGCAGCCAAGATGTGGTAGCGGGGGGCTACGAGCAGTACTTC.

This clonotype has only a few counts. The chain links TRBV10-3 to TRBJ1-1, with D maybe TRBD1 (5 bases). Germline loops: CDR1 ENHRY, CDR2 SYGVKD. There are 14 residues in the CDR3. Deletions cut 6 bases from V and 4 bases from J, with 15 bases between. The CDR3 is CAIRSDPQGTEAFF. CDR3 coding DNA: TGTGCCATCAGGTCAGACCCGCAGGGCACTGAAGCTTTCTTT.

The chain links TRBV15 to TRBJ2-3; TRBD1 matches 9 bases. The germline V gene has CDR1 LNHNV and CDR2 YYDKDF (reference sequence). CDR3 size: 16 residues. J was trimmed by 4 bases and V by 3 bases; bases with no gene match: 8. Here the CDR3 reads CATSREGQGGSDTQYF. In DNA, the CDR3 is TGTGCCACCAGCAGGGAGGGACAGGGAGGGTCAGATACGCAGTATTTT.

The V and J genes are TRBV12-3 or TRBV12-4 and TRBJ2-3; D may be TRBD1 or TRBD2 (6 bases each). The V and J ends lost 6 bases and 3 bases respectively, with 13 bases between them. The CDR3 extends over 14 amino acids. CDR3 DNA: TGTGCCAGCAGAACAGGGCGGGGAACAGATACGCAGTATTTT. It translates to CASRTGRGTDTQYF.

This clonotype was observed many times. The chain employs TRBV29-1 and TRBJ2-1, with 13 bases fitting TRBD2. CDR3 length equals 17 residues. V dropped 6 bases and J dropped 7; count of bases not matched to a gene: 15. Germline V gene data show CDR1 as SQVTM and CDR2 as ANQGSEA. CDR3 amino acids: CSVAGTSRLAGGNEQFF. The CDR3 coding sequence is TGCAGCGTCGCCGGGACAAGTCGACTAGCGGGGGGTAATGAGCAGTTCTTC.

This clonotype was seen once. The chain carries TRBV3-1 and TRBJ1-4; D is unresolved. Per the germline V gene, CDR1 is LGHDT and CDR2 is YNNKEL (reference sequence). Trimming cost V 10 bases and J 8 bases, with 23 bases left between them. CDR3 length: 15 amino acids. DNA of the CDR3: TGTGCCACCTCCCAAGAGGTACGGGGTGGGGAAAAACTGTTTTTT. This codes for CATSQEVRGGEKLFF.

This clonotype showed up just a few times. The chain couples TRBV4-2 to TRBJ2-1; 8 nucleotides agree with TRBD2. Germline CDR1 reads LGHNA; CDR2 reads YNFKEQ. CDR3 length equals 17 residues. J gave up 0 bases and V 4 bases, and 8 bases lay outside the gene matches. Here the CDR3 DNA reads TGTGCCAGCAGCCCTCGACCAAGCGGGAGCTCCTACAATGAGCAGTTCTTC. Protein product: CASSPRPSGSSYNEQFF.

This sequence joins TRBV7-8 and TRBJ1-6, with unresolved D. CDR1 is SGHVS, CDR2 FQNEAQ, per germline. The CDR3 contains 13 residues. V lost 5 bases and J 9 bases, leaving 11 bases between the germline ends. Here the CDR3 reads CASSPRGFSPLHF. The CDR3 DNA is TGTGCCAGCAGCCCCCGAGGGTTTTCACCCCTCCACTTT.